This paragraph covers one T cell receptor (beta chain) sequence. The assay was immunoSEQ multiplex PCR, and TCRdb's table has in-frame clones only and misses some. This sample has 150,000 to 200,000 clones, with roughly 85% found just once. The data originate from a study of blood T cell repertoires in COVID-19. Whole-study context: Acute-phase and convalescent COVID-19 samples originated in the United States, Italy and Spain. PBMCs, B-cell-depleted T cells, or T cells were the source of the cDNA or gDNA that made up the material.

V gave up 4 bases and J gave up 0 bases, with 11 bases separating them. CDR3 length equals 15 residues. Germline V gene lookup returns CDR1 SGDLS and CDR2 YYNGEE. Sequencing was carried out using peripheral blood. The origin of this receptor is a human donor in a cohort sampled during active COVID-19. The chain employs TRBV9 and TRBJ2-1; D is possibly TRBD2 (6 bases). DNA for the CDR3: TGTGCCAGCAGCAGGGGAGGCGACTCCTACAATGAGCAGTTCTTC. This encodes CASSRGGDSYNEQFF.